This TCR beta chain was identified in a study of T-cell memory formation after mild COVID-19 (dated by TCRdb to about 2021). Study-level background: TCR sequence clusters from the two donors were largely donor specific. Two young, previously healthy adult volunteers made up the cohort, one male and one female. Longitudinal TCRalpha and TCRbeta repertoire sequencing tracked T-cell clones expanding and contracting after mild COVID-19 in a couple of donors.

This clonotype was counted a few times. Its antigen is unknown. Within one base of it there is no much larger clone, and no base qualities were kept. These reads were obtained on an Illumina NovaSeq 6000. Using 5'RACE with constant-segment primers, TCRalpha and TCRbeta cDNA libraries were constructed, with sample barcodes and unique molecular identifiers added in the process. RNA was extracted from every sample with Trizol reagent. Libraries were amplified in two PCR steps, with a second sample barcode and Illumina TruSeq adapters added in the second step. Sequencing of libraries was performed on an Illumina NovaSeq with 2 x 150 bp paired-end reads. From the authors' description of their analysis: The reads were demultiplexed and collapsed into UMI-guided consensus sequences using migec v1.2.7. Using mixcr v2.1.11, the UMI consensuses were aligned to TRA and TRB V and J templates and assembled into clonotypes. A clonotype was counted as expanded or contracted only if both edgeR and NoisET called the change significant, with noise models trained on biological replicates. For edgeR calls, the thresholds were a false discovery rate-adjusted p below 0.01 and a log2 fold-change of 1. PCA with hierarchical clustering of max-normalized trajectories of the 1000 most abundant clonotypes was used as exploratory dynamics analysis. The CD4 or CD8 phenotype of responding clones was assigned using the separately sequenced CD4+ and CD8+ repertoires. TCRdb reworked the public reads: Q25 trimming with fastp, MiXCR clone assembly, productive beta chains retained. Rows with one shared CDR3 protein collapse into an entry with the most common genes and DNA. TCRdb's processing, not the authors' own work, is the source of the V and J calls. The sample table holds 250,000 to 350,000 distinct CDR3 sequences, of which 15% to 20% were seen once. The top ten clonotypes cover over 20% of the sample.

The study at large found these results: SARS-CoV-2 specificity was not confirmed for the second-wave clones peaking on day 37. Some responding clones were found in pre-infection memory, which suggests that pre-existing cross-reactive memory T cells took part in the SARS-CoV-2 response. Contracting CD4+ clones appeared mostly in the CM and EM memory subsets, whereas CD8+ clones were enriched in EMRA. Only a couple of mild cases were covered in the study, and larger cohorts including severe cases with pre-infection samples were considered necessary. From day 15 to 85, contracting clones showed balanced CD4/CD8 phenotypes, whereas a second wave of clones that expanded from day 15 to 37 leaned towards CD4+.

Taken from the germline V gene (reference sequence), the CDR1 and CDR2 loops are SEHNR and FQNEAQ. Deletion took 8 bases off V and 1 base off J, with a span of 11 bases between the germline ends. The CDR3 contains 13 residues, cysteine and phenylalanine counted. The kept DNA is CDR3 alone, 39 bases in frame from the first base. Ficoll-Paque density gradient centrifugation was the method used to isolate PBMCs. The sequenced material came from PBMCs or a T cell subset sorted from them (not recorded which). This clonotype originated in a man younger than 35 who had mild COVID-19 (a few samples of this study predate the infection). The sample titles of this study are shuffled in the database, so cell type and time point are left out; the donor was told from shared clones. The chain couples TRBV7-9 to TRBJ1-1, with the identity of the D gene unclear. CDR3 loop: CASERAGNTEAFF. The DNA is as follows: TGTGCCAGCGAACGGGCAGGGAACACTGAAGCTTTCTTT. The variable domain in full, with residues beyond the CDR3 obtained from the reference TRBV7-9 and TRBJ1-1 genes, is DTGVSQNPRHKITKRGQNVTFRCDPISEHNRLYWYRQTLGQGPEFLTYFQNEAQLEKSRLLSDRFSAERPKGSFSTLEIQRTEQGDSAMYLCASERAGNTEAFFGQGTRLTVV.